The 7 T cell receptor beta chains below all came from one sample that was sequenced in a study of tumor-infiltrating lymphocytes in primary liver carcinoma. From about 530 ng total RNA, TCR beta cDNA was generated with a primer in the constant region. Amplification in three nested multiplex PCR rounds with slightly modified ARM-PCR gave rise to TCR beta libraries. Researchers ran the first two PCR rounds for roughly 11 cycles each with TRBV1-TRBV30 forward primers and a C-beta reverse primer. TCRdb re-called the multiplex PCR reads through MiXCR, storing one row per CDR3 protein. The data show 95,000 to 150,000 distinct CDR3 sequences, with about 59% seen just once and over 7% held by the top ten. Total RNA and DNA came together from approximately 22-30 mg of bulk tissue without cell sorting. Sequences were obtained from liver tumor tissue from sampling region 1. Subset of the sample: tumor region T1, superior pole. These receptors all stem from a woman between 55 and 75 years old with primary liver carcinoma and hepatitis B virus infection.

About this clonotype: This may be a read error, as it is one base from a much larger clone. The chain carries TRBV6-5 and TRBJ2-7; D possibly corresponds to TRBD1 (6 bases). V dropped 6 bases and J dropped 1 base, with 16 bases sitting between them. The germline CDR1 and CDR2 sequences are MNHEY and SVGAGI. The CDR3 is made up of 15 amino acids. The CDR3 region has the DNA TGTGCCAGCAGCTCTCCAGGGGCGAGGTCCTACGAGCAGTACTTC. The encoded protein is CASSSPGARSYEQYF.

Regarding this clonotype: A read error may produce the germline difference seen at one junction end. The CDR3 bases are TGTACCAGCAGCTTGGGGGACACAGTCTACGATGAGCAGTTCTTC. Its translation is CTSSLGDTVYDEQFF. The chain combines TRBV11-1 with TRBJ2-1; perhaps TRBD1 as D (6 bases). The CDR3 is 15 amino acids. CDR1 and CDR2 from the germline V gene are SGHAT and FQDESV (reference sequence).

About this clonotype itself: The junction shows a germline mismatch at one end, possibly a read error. CDR3 residues: CVSSTQGRQNTEAFF. DNA for the CDR3: TGTGTCAGTAGTACTCAGGGACGGCAGAACACTGAAGCTTTTTTT. The chain uses TRBV6-5 and TRBJ1-1, with D perhaps matching TRBD1 (5 bases). Germline V CDR1 and CDR2: MNHEY, SVGAGI. The CDR3 sequence is 15 residues long.

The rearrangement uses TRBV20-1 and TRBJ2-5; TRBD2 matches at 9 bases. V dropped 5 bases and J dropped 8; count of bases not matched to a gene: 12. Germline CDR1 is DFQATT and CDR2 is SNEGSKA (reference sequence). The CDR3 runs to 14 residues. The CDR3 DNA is TGCAGTGCTTGGGGGGGGACTAGCCGGGATACCCAGTACTTC. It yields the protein CSAWGGTSRDTQYF.

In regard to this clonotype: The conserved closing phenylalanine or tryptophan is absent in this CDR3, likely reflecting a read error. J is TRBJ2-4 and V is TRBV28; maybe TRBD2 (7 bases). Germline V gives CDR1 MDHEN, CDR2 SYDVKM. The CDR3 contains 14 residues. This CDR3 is CTSRKGGSGNIQYL. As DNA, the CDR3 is TGTACCAGCAGAAAGGGGGGGTCGGGAAACATTCAGTACCTC.

CDR3 DNA sequence: TGCGCCAGCAGCTCCGGACTCCGGACTAGCGACCAAGAGACCCAGTACTTC. Encoded protein: CASSSGLRTSDQETQYF. V is TRBV5-1 and J is TRBJ2-5, with TRBD2 matching 9 bases. Germline CDR1 SGHRS, CDR2 YFSETQ. This CDR3 has 17 residues. The V and J ends lost 3 bases and 0 bases, in that order; junction bases with no gene match: 9.

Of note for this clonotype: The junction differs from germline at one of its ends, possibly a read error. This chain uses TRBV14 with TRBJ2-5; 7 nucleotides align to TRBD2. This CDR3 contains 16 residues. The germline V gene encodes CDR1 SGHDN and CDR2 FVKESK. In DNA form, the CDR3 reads TGTGCCAGCAGCCAAGGCGTGACGGGAGGCGACAAGACCCGGTACTTC. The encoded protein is CASSQGVTGGDKTRYF. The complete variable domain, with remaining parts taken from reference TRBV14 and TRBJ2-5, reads EAGVTQFPSHSVIEKGQTVTLRCDPISGHDNLYWYRRVMGKEIKFLLHFVKESKQDESGMPNNRFLAERTGGTYSTLKVQPAELEDSGVYFCASSQGVTGGDKTRYFGPGTRLLVL.